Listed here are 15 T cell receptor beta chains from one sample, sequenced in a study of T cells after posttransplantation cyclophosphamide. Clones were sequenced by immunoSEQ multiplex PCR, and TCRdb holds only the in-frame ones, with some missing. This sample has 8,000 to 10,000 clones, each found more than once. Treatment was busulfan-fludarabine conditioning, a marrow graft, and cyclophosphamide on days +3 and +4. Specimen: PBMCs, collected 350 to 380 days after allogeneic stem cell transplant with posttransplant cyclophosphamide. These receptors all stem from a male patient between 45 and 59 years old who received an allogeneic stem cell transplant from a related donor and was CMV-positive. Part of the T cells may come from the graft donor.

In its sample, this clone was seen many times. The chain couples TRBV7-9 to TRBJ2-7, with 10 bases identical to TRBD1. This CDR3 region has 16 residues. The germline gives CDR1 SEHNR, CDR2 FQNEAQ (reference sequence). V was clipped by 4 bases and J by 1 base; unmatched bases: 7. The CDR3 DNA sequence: TGTGCCAGCAGCTCTAACCGGGACAGGGGTTCCTACGAGCAGTACTTC. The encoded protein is CASSSNRDRGSYEQYF.

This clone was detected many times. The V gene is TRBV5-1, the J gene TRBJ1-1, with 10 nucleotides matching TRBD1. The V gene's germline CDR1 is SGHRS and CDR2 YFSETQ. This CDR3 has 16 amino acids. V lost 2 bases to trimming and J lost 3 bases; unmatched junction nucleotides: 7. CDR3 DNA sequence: TGCGCCAGCAGCTTTACCGGGACAGGGGTCGACACTGAAGCTTTCTTT. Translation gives CASSFTGTGVDTEAFF.

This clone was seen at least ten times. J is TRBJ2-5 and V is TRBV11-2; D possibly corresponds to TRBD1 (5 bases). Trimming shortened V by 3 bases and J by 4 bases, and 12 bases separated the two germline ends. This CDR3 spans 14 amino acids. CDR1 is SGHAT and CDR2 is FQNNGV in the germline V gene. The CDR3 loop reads CASSFGATSETQYF. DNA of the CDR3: TGTGCCAGCAGCTTTGGGGCGACCTCAGAGACCCAGTACTTC.

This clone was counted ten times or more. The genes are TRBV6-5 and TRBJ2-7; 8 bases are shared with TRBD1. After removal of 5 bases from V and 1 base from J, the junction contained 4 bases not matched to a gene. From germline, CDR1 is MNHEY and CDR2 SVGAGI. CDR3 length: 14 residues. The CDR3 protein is CASSDRQGSYEQYF. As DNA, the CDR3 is TGTGCCAGCAGTGATCGACAGGGGTCCTACGAGCAGTACTTC.

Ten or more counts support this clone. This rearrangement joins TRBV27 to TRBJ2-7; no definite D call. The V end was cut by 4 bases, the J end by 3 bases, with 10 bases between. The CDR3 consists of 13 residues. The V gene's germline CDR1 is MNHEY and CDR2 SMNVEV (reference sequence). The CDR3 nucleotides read TGTGCCAGCAGTTACTCTCATGGCTACGAGCAGTACTTC. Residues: CASSYSHGYEQYF.

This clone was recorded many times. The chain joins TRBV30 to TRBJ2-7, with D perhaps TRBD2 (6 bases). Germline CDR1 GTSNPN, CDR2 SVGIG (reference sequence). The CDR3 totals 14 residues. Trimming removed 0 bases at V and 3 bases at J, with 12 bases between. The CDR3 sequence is CAWSVSGLYYEQYF. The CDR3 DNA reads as TGTGCCTGGAGTGTATCGGGACTGTACTACGAGCAGTACTTC.

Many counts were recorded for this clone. CDR3 nucleotides: TGTGCCAGCAAGTCGAGGGTTGCAGATACGCAGTATTTT. As protein: CASKSRVADTQYF. The chain joins TRBV7-9 to TRBJ2-3; possible D gene TRBD2, 5 bases. CDR1 is SEHNR, CDR2 FQNEAQ, per germline (reference sequence). The CDR3 consists of 13 residues. V gave up 7 bases and J gave up 4 bases, with 12 bases separating them.

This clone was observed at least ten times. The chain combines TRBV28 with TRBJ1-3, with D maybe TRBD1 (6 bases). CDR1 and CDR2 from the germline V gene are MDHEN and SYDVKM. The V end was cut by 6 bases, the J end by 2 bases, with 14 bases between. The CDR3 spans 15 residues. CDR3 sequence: CASRAAGATGNTIYF. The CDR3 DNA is TGTGCCAGCAGGGCCGCGGGGGCGACTGGAAACACCATATATTTT.

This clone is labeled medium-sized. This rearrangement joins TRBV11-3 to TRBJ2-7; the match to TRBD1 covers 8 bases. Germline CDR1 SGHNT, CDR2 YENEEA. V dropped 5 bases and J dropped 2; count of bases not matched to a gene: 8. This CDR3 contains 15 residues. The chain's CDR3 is CASSPGGLSTYEQYF. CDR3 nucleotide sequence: TGTGCCAGCAGCCCAGGGGGCCTCAGTACCTACGAGCAGTACTTC.

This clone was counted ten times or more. CDR3 in DNA: TGTGCCAGCGAGGCCAGGGGGCTCTATGGCTACACCTTC. Translated, it gives CASEARGLYGYTF. The V and J genes are TRBV6-1 and TRBJ1-2, with 8 bases matching TRBD1. The germline V gene encodes CDR1 MNHNS and CDR2 SASEGT. CDR3 length: 13 amino acids. J was trimmed by 4 bases and V by 8 bases; bases with no gene match: 6.

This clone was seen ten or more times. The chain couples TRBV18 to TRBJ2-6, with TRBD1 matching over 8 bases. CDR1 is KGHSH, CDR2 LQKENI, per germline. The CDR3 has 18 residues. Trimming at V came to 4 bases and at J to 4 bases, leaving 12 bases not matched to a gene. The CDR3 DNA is TGTGCCAGCTCACGTAGTGCGGCAGGGGGCTCCGGGGCCAACGTCCTGACTTTC. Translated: CASSRSAAGGSGANVLTF.

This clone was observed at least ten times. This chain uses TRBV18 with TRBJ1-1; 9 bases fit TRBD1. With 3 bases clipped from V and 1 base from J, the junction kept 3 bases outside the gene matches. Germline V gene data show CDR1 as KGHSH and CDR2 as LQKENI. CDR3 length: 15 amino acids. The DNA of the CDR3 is TGTGCCAGCTCACCGGGACAGGGCCAGAACACTGAAGCTTTCTTT. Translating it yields CASSPGQGQNTEAFF.

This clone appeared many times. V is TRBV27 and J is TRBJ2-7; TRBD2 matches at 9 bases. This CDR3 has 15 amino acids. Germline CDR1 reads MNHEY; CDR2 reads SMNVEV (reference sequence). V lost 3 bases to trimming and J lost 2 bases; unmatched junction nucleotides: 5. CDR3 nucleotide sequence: TGTGCCAGCAGTTTTGGGCTAGCGGGAACCTACGAGCAGTACTTC. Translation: CASSFGLAGTYEQYF.

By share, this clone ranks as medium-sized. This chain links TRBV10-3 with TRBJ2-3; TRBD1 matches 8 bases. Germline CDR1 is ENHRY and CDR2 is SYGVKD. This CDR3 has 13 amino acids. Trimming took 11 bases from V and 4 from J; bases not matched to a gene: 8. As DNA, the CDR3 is TGTGCCTCTAAGACAGGGGAATCAGATACGCAGTATTTT. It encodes CASKTGESDTQYF.

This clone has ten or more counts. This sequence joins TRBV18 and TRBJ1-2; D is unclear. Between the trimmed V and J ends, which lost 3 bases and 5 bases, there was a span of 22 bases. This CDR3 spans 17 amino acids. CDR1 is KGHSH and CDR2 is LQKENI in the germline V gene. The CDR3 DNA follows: TGTGCCAGCTCACCTACAAGCGTATACGAGACTACTTATGGCTACACCTTC. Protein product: CASSPTSVYETTYGYTF.